The 16 T cell receptor beta chains presented below share a single source sample, sequenced in a study of blood T cell repertoires in COVID-19 (dated by TCRdb to 2018 to 2021). Library preparation was by the immunoSEQ multiplex PCR assay. Here the immuneACCESS table is served through TCRdb, limited to in-frame sequences with V and J called. Missing clones are a known gap in these copies; in checked studies unresolved V genes cover under half, and the rest lacks a known reason. This sample gives some 88,000 clones in total; about 88% of them show up just once. The ten largest clones take up 6.5% to 9% of the sample. The source material was peripheral blood. The origin of the receptors is a man in his fifties or sixties with acute or convalescent COVID-19.

This clone showed up just once. The V call is TRBV6-6, the J call TRBJ1-5; no firm D call. The germline V gene has CDR1 MNHNY and CDR2 SVGAGI (reference sequence). CDR3 length: 13 amino acids. The ends were cut back, 2 bases at V and 7 bases at J, with 9 bases in the middle. The CDR3 DNA sequence: TGTGCCAGCAGTTACACTCTTACCCAGCCCCAGCATTTT. Protein: CASSYTLTQPQHF.

This chain links TRBV6-5 with TRBJ2-2, with a tentative D call TRBD1 (6 bases). Per the germline V gene, CDR1 is MNHEY and CDR2 is SVGAGI. This CDR3 contains 15 residues. The germline V and J ends were trimmed by 6 bases and 4 bases, with 15 bases remaining between them. The CDR3 is CASRTGTLLTGELFF. The CDR3 nucleotides are TGTGCCAGCAGGACCGGGACACTTCTCACCGGGGAGCTGTTTTTT.

This chain links TRBV27 with TRBJ2-7, with TRBD1 matching 9 bases. CDR3 length equals 14 residues. Unmatched junction bases numbered 2, after V lost 1 base and J lost 4 bases. From germline, CDR1 is MNHEY and CDR2 SMNVEV (reference sequence). CDR3 DNA: TGTGCCAGCAGTTTATTACAGGGGGCATACGAGCAGTACTTC. This encodes CASSLLQGAYEQYF.

This sequence joins TRBV2 and TRBJ2-1; 9 bases match TRBD2. Germline CDR1 reads SNHLY; CDR2 reads FYNNEI. The V segment lost 8 bases and the J segment 9 bases; nucleotides outside the gene matches: 14. The CDR3 has 15 residues. As DNA, the CDR3 is TGTGCCAGCGGGTTGCGGCCTAGCGGGATGGGTGAGCAGTTCTTC. Amino acids: CASGLRPSGMGEQFF.

The rearrangement links TRBV6-2 or TRBV6-3 to TRBJ2-1; D call uncertain. V was pared by 4 bases and J by 5 bases, with 15 bases between. Germline loops: CDR1 MNHEY, CDR2 SVGEGT. The CDR3 length is 15 residues. CDR3 in amino acids: CASSFPGLPNNEQFF. CDR3 DNA sequence: TGTGCCAGCAGTTTCCCAGGTTTACCCAACAATGAGCAGTTCTTC.

About this clone: The junction departs from the called germline gene at one end, perhaps through a read error. J is TRBJ2-7 and V is TRBV4-2; TRBD2 matches 9 bases. CDR3 length: 20 residues. Germline V gene lookup returns CDR1 LGHNA and CDR2 YNFKEQ. The CDR3 coding sequence is TGTGCCAGCAGTCAAGACGAGGGCCGCCCTAGCGGGATCAGCTCCTACGAGCAGTACTTC. Protein sequence: CASSQDEGRPSGISSYEQYF.

The DNA of the CDR3 is TGTGCCAGCAGCTCCTCTAGCGGAGAAAGCACAGATACGCAGTATTTT. Encoded protein: CASSSSSGESTDTQYF. The chain combines TRBV11-2 with TRBJ2-3, with TRBD2 matching 7 bases. Trimming removed 4 bases from V and 0 bases from J; junction bases left unmatched: 7. This CDR3 has 16 residues. Germline CDR1 is SGHAT and CDR2 is FQNNGV.

V is TRBV29-1 and J is TRBJ1-3; no definite D call. Germline V gene data show CDR1 as SQVTM and CDR2 as ANQGSEA. The V and J ends lost 3 bases and 1 base respectively, with 10 bases between them. CDR3 length: 14 residues. CDR3 sequence: CSVEDERSGNTIYF. The CDR3 DNA sequence: TGCAGCGTTGAGGATGAGAGGTCTGGAAACACCATATATTTT.

For the CDR3, the DNA is TGTGCCAGCAGGGCACCGGGGGGGGCCCGAGAGACCCAGTACTTC. This translates into CASRAPGGARETQYF. This sequence joins TRBV2 and TRBJ2-5, with 8 positions matching TRBD2. This CDR3 region has 15 residues. Trimming at V came to 6 bases and at J to 4 bases, leaving 10 bases not matched to a gene. Germline values: CDR1 SNHLY, CDR2 FYNNEI.

The V and J genes are TRBV11-2 and TRBJ2-3; tentatively, D is TRBD1 (6 bases). This CDR3 region has 15 residues. Germline V gene sequence: CDR1 SGHAT, CDR2 FQNNGV. Trimming removed 0 bases from V and 2 bases from J, with 9 bases in between. CDR3 in DNA: TGTGCCAGCAGCTTAGACCACAGGGACACAGATACGCAGTATTTT. Translating gives CASSLDHRDTDTQYF.

This rearrangement joins TRBV5-1 to TRBJ2-1; 13 bases match TRBD2. V lost 4 bases and J lost 7; bases outside the gene matches: 14. The CDR3 covers 18 residues. The V gene's germline CDR1 is SGHRS and CDR2 YFSETQ. The CDR3 is CASSITQGLAGRGNEQFF. The CDR3 coding sequence is TGCGCCAGCAGCATCACGCAGGGACTAGCGGGAAGGGGGAATGAGCAGTTCTTC.

CDR3 DNA: TGTGCCAGCAGCTTAGCGCGAAGCAGGTCCCACGAGCAGTACTTC. Its translation is CASSLARSRSHEQYF. The chain joins TRBV7-2 to TRBJ2-7; D uncertain. V was trimmed by 0 bases and J by 5 bases, leaving 14 bases between them. The CDR3 runs 15 residues. The germline CDR1 and CDR2 sequences are SGHTA and FQGNSA.

This clone was recorded once. The J gene is TRBJ1-1, the V gene TRBV6-5; possible D gene TRBD1, 6 bases. Germline V gene data show CDR1 as MNHEY and CDR2 as SVGAGI. The CDR3 covers 15 residues. With 2 bases removed from V and 1 base from J, the gap between germline ends came to 11 bases. The CDR3 sequence: CASSYGGTGNTEAFF. CDR3 sequence (DNA): TGTGCCAGCAGTTACGGGGGCACGGGGAACACTGAAGCTTTCTTT.

This rearrangement joins TRBV7-8 to TRBJ2-3, with D possibly being TRBD1 (6 bases). The germline CDR1 and CDR2 sequences are SGHVS and FQNEAQ. This CDR3 is 16 amino acids long. V lost 0 bases, J lost 2 bases, and 12 bases lay in between. The CDR3 DNA reads as TGTGCCAGCAGCTTAGCTTCGGACAGATTCACAGATACGCAGTATTTT. Translated, it gives CASSLASDRFTDTQYF.

This chain joins TRBV4-1 and TRBJ1-2; D unclear. The germline gives CDR1 MGHRA, CDR2 YSYEKL. CDR3 length: 19 amino acids. V was cut by 6 bases and J by 8 bases, with 34 bases left in between. CDR3 amino acids: CASRQTLAARSGILWGYTF. Written as DNA, the CDR3 is TGCGCCAGCAGACAAACCCTGGCGGCCCGGTCGGGTATTTTGTGGGGCTACACCTTC.

This clone has only a few counts. V is TRBV6-1 and J is TRBJ1-1, with D maybe TRBD1 (5 bases). CDR3 length: 13 amino acids. V lost 7 bases and J 4 bases, leaving 13 bases between the germline ends. Germline V lookup: CDR1 MNHNS, CDR2 SASEGT. CDR3 in DNA: TGTGCCAGCACCCTTCAGGGAACCACTGAAGCTTTCTTT. It translates to CASTLQGTTEAFF.